This paragraph covers one T cell receptor beta chain sequence. Its cognate antigen is unknown. The CDR3 is 18 residues long. In germline, CDR1 is SGHAT, CDR2 FQNNGV. V was clipped by 4 bases and J by 5 bases; unmatched bases: 18. The data were taken from a study of CD8 T cells in ankylosing spondylitis. General study results and limits: In synovial fluid and blood from reactive arthritis, some motif variants were previously reported. Within matched ankylosing spondylitis synovial fluid, disease-linked clones were reportedly significantly enriched. Ankylosing spondylitis blood appeared to carry a characteristic TCR beta motif of under ten highly homologous variants.

Quantitative 5'-RACE with molecular barcodes was used to make the TCR beta libraries. MiXCR, applied by TCRdb to the 5' RACE reads, yields one record per CDR3 protein. The sample shows 150,000 to 200,000 distinct CDR3 sequences, about 13% of them seen only once. Sequenced: blood, either unsorted or a sorted T cell fraction (not recorded which). The clonotype originates from a male donor with ankylosing spondylitis or in good health (not recorded which). The rearrangement links TRBV11-2 to TRBJ2-5; 8 bases are shared with TRBD1. The CDR3 DNA reads as TGTGCCAGCAGCTATATCGGGACAGGAGCACATCAGGGGGAGACCCAGTACTTC. Translating it yields CASSYIGTGAHQGETQYF.